Listed here are 4 T cell receptor beta chains from one sample, sequenced in a study of Graves' ophthalmopathy and Graves' hyperthyroidism. Using RNA transcripts, the TCR beta CDR3 regions were amplified. A first-round RT-PCR used HTBI primers, followed by a second-round multiplex PCR. TCRdb processed the multiplex PCR reads anew with MiXCR; each CDR3 protein has one entry. This sample has around 1.1 million distinct CDR3 sequences, with 35% to 40% found just once. Specimen: peripheral blood or thyroid tissue (not recorded which). The receptors shown here come from an adult man with Graves' hyperthyroidism.

The V call is TRBV7-2, the J call TRBJ1-1; possibly TRBD1 for D (6 bases). Germline V gene lookup returns CDR1 SGHTA and CDR2 FQGNSA. The germline V and J ends were trimmed by 6 bases and 5 bases, with 16 bases remaining between them. CDR3 length equals 14 residues. The CDR3 spells CASRAEGGWTEAFF. CDR3 DNA: TGTGCCAGCAGAGCCGAAGGGGGTTGGACTGAAGCTTTCTTT.

The genes are TRBV15 and TRBJ2-1; 7 bases line up with TRBD1. V dropped 4 bases and J dropped 7; count of bases not matched to a gene: 1. This CDR3 is 12 amino acids long. Germline V gives CDR1 LNHNV, CDR2 YYDKDF (reference sequence). Here the CDR3 reads CATSNRGNEQFF. In DNA, the CDR3 is TGTGCCACCAGCAACAGGGGTAATGAGCAGTTCTTC.

This chain links TRBV29-1 with TRBJ2-7, with 8 bases fitting TRBD1. Looked up from germline, CDR1 is SQVTM and CDR2 is ANQGSEA. Trimming cost V 0 bases and J 6 bases; bases outside gene matches: 10. This CDR3 comprises 15 residues. This chain's CDR3 is CSVEEGSRGHVEQYF. The CDR3 DNA reads as TGCAGCGTTGAAGAAGGGAGCAGGGGGCACGTCGAGCAGTACTTC.

A remark on this clonotype: One junction end does not reproduce the germline sequence, and a read error may be involved. This chain connects TRBV6-5 to TRBJ1-5, with D unresolved. This CDR3 has 12 amino acids. The V gene's germline CDR1 is MNHEY and CDR2 SVGAGI. DNA of the CDR3: TGTGCCAGCAGTCGAAGCAATCAGCCCCATCATTTT. It yields the protein CASSRSNQPHHF.